These 25 T cell receptor beta chains came from one sample sequenced in a study of OX40 agonist ivuxolimab in advanced cancers. Libraries came from the immunoSEQ multiplex PCR assay. Drawn from immuneACCESS, this table holds only the in-frame rearrangements with V and J called that TCRdb kept. Clones are partly lost; checked studies trace under half to an unresolved V gene and leave the rest unexplained. The sample contains some 79,000 clones, approximately 85% of them found a single time. The top ten clonotypes cover around 4.1% of the sample. The material was CD4+ or CD8+ T cells sorted from blood, obtained in a trial of the OX40 agonist ivuxolimab. These receptors were collected from an adult with an advanced solid tumor such as melanoma, head and neck, liver or kidney cancer.

The V gene is TRBV27, the J gene TRBJ2-2, with 8 bases matching TRBD2. Germline V lookup: CDR1 MNHEY, CDR2 SMNVEV (reference sequence). V shed 6 bases, J shed 1 base, and the junction held 4 bases outside the gene matches. The CDR3 totals 15 residues. CDR3 amino acids: CASSRTSLNTGELFF. For the CDR3, the DNA is TGTGCCAGCAGCCGGACTAGCTTGAACACCGGGGAGCTGTTTTTT.

The rearrangement joins TRBV5-1 to TRBJ2-1; TRBD2 aligns across 10 bases. V dropped 4 bases and J dropped 5; count of bases not matched to a gene: 3. This CDR3 has 14 amino acids. Germline V lookup: CDR1 SGHRS, CDR2 YFSETQ. In nucleotides, the CDR3 is TGCGCCAGCAGCACAGGACTAGCGGACAATGAGCAGTTCTTC. Its protein product is CASSTGLADNEQFF.

This chain uses TRBV19 with TRBJ2-7; 8 bases agree with TRBD2. V shed 5 bases and J 3 bases; nucleotides not matched to a gene: 9. The CDR3 loop spans 15 amino acids. CDR1 is LNHDA, CDR2 SQIVND, per germline (reference sequence). The CDR3 sequence is CASSSTGTSFYEQYF. The CDR3 DNA reads TGTGCCAGTAGTTCTACCGGGACTAGTTTCTACGAGCAGTACTTC.

This clone has only a few counts. The genes are TRBV2 and TRBJ2-5, with D unclear. The germline CDR1 and CDR2 sequences are SNHLY and FYNNEI. The V gene lost 3 bases and the J gene lost 1 base, with 9 bases spanning the gap. This CDR3 comprises 14 residues. The CDR3 protein is CASSDQQTQETQYF. Here the CDR3 DNA reads TGTGCCAGCAGTGATCAGCAGACCCAAGAGACCCAGTACTTC.

The chain has TRBV7-3 and TRBJ2-3; 11 nucleotides match TRBD1. Germline CDR1 is SGHTA and CDR2 is FQGTGA. V was clipped by 4 bases and J by 5 bases; unmatched bases: 5. The CDR3 length is 15 residues. The DNA for the CDR3 is TGTGCCAGCAGCTCTGGGACAGGGGGAAGAGATACGCAGTATTTT. As protein: CASSSGTGGRDTQYF.

This clone has a single count. V is TRBV10-3 and J is TRBJ2-3, with a weak D call TRBD2 (6 bases). Trimming stripped 6 bases from V and 5 bases from J, with 9 bases between. The CDR3 extends over 12 amino acids. Germline V gene sequence: CDR1 ENHRY, CDR2 SYGVKD. Here the CDR3 reads CAISGSLDTQYF. The CDR3 bases are TGTGCCATCAGCGGGAGTTTAGATACGCAGTATTTT.

This chain links TRBV5-1 with TRBJ1-1; D is uncertain. Trimming stripped 1 base from V and 7 bases from J, with 5 bases between. CDR1 is SGHRS, CDR2 YFSETQ, per germline. This CDR3 comprises 11 residues. The CDR3 DNA reads TGCGCCAGCAGCTTGTACGGTGAAGCTTTCTTT. Translating it yields CASSLYGEAFF.

V is TRBV5-6 and J is TRBJ2-7; no reliable D call. Trimming removed 3 bases from V and 8 bases from J, with 9 bases in between. CDR1 SGHDT and CDR2 YYEEEE come from the germline V gene. This CDR3 spans 11 amino acids. CDR3 sequence (DNA): TGTGCCAGCAGCTCCTCTATCCAGCAGTACTTC. This gives the protein CASSSSIQQYF.

This chain connects TRBV4-2 to TRBJ2-3, with 7 bases that match TRBD2. The junction had 10 bases not matched to a gene; V was cut back by 5 bases and J by 2 bases. Germline V gene lookup returns CDR1 LGHNA and CDR2 YNFKEQ. The CDR3 consists of 16 residues. CDR3 amino acids: CASSARASGYTDTQYF. CDR3 bases: TGTGCCAGCAGCGCGAGGGCTAGCGGTTACACAGATACGCAGTATTTT.

The table lists this clone with a count of one. The chain has TRBV6-6 and TRBJ2-7; TRBD1 or TRBD2 may be the D gene (5 bases each). The germline V gene has CDR1 MNHNY and CDR2 SVGAGI (reference sequence). This CDR3 region has 13 residues. The V end was cut by 2 bases, the J end by 6 bases, with 11 bases between. In DNA form, the CDR3 reads TGTGCCAGCAGTTACGGGGGTGCCCGCGAGCAGTACTTC. As protein: CASSYGGAREQYF.

In its sample, this clone was seen once. The CDR3 coding sequence is TGCGCCAGCAGCTTGGCCGTCGGGACGGAGACCCAGTACTTC. Translation gives CASSLAVGTETQYF. The rearrangement uses TRBV5-1 and TRBJ2-5; D possibly matches TRBD1 or TRBD2 (5 bases each). Trimming cost V 0 bases and J 5 bases, with 11 bases left between them. The CDR3 has 14 residues. The V gene's germline CDR1 is SGHRS and CDR2 YFSETQ.

The CDR3 sequence: CASSFGPGLLNEKLFF. The CDR3 nucleotides read TGTGCCAGCAGCTTTGGTCCGGGCCTTCTAAACGAAAAACTGTTTTTT. The chain uses TRBV5-6 and TRBJ1-4; unclear D gene. Germline V gene data show CDR1 as SGHDT and CDR2 as YYEEEE. This CDR3 spans 16 amino acids. Trimming pared 2 bases from V and 8 bases from J, leaving 19 bases between.

The chain joins TRBV7-2 to TRBJ2-5, with TRBD1 identical over 8 bases. Looked up from germline, CDR1 is SGHTA and CDR2 is FQGNSA. V dropped 5 bases and J dropped 3; count of bases not matched to a gene: 2. This CDR3 is 13 amino acids long. The CDR3 region is CASSLQGEETQYF. The DNA of the CDR3 is TGTGCCAGCAGCCTACAGGGGGAAGAGACCCAGTACTTC.

The chain combines TRBV10-3 with TRBJ1-1; D is undetermined. Deletions cut 6 bases from V and 1 base from J, with 15 bases between. Looked up from germline, CDR1 is ENHRY and CDR2 is SYGVKD. This CDR3 spans 15 amino acids. CDR3 sequence reads: CAISPLGLSNTEAFF. The CDR3 coding sequence is TGTGCCATCAGCCCGTTAGGGTTGTCGAACACTGAAGCTTTCTTT.

The V gene is TRBV2, the J gene TRBJ1-1; D is unresolved. Per germline, CDR1 SNHLY and CDR2 FYNNEI. Trimming removed 4 bases from V and 0 bases from J, with 6 bases in between. The CDR3 contains 13 residues. CDR3 nucleotide sequence: TGTGCCAGCAGTGGAACAGTGAACACTGAAGCTTTCTTT. Encoded protein: CASSGTVNTEAFF. Full variable domain (rest looked up from reference TRBV2 and TRBJ1-1): EPEVTQTPSHQVTQMGQEVILRCVPISNHLYFYWYRQILGQKVEFLVSFYNNEISEKSEIFDDQFSVERPDGSNFTLKIRSTKLEDSAMYFCASSGTVNTEAFFGQGTRLTVV.

This chain joins TRBV10-3 and TRBJ2-3, with a possible D match to TRBD1 (5 bases). From germline, CDR1 is ENHRY and CDR2 SYGVKD. Trimming removed 0 bases at V and 2 bases at J, with 12 bases between. The CDR3 runs to 16 residues. CDR3 nucleotide sequence: TGTGCCATCAGTGAGTCGAACGGCAGGGCCACAGATACGCAGTATTTT. Amino acids: CAISESNGRATDTQYF.

The rearrangement joins TRBV29-1 to TRBJ2-7; D perhaps matches TRBD2 (6 bases). The CDR3 extends over 13 amino acids. Germline values: CDR1 SQVTM, CDR2 ANQGSEA. The germline V and J ends were trimmed by 3 bases and 3 bases, with 12 bases remaining between them. This CDR3 is CSVEAGSIYEQYF. DNA for the CDR3: TGCAGCGTTGAGGCGGGGTCAATCTACGAGCAGTACTTC.

This clone has just a few counts. The genes are TRBV18 and TRBJ1-1, with 8 positions matching TRBD1. CDR1 KGHSH and CDR2 LQKENI come from the germline V gene. J gave up 3 bases and V 3 bases, and 9 bases lay outside the gene matches. The CDR3 runs to 16 residues. CDR3 protein: CASSPATGAVDTEAFF. The CDR3, as DNA: TGTGCCAGCTCACCGGCGACAGGGGCCGTAGACACTGAAGCTTTCTTT.

This clone came up once. The V gene is TRBV2, the J gene TRBJ2-2; 11 nucleotides agree with TRBD2. Trimming took 6 bases from V and 3 from J; bases not matched to a gene: 6. The germline V gene encodes CDR1 SNHLY and CDR2 FYNNEI. This CDR3 is 16 amino acids long. The CDR3 is CASSYIAGGDTGELFF. In nucleotides, the CDR3 is TGTGCCAGCAGCTACATAGCGGGAGGGGACACCGGGGAGCTGTTTTTT.

The chain is built from TRBV7-9 and TRBJ2-1, with TRBD2 matching over 10 bases. The CDR3 consists of 14 residues. Germline CDR1 is SEHNR and CDR2 is FQNEAQ (reference sequence). J gave up 9 bases and V 2 bases, and 4 bases lay outside the gene matches. The CDR3 sequence: CASSLPSGSGEQFF. The DNA of the CDR3 is TGTGCCAGCAGCTTACCTAGCGGGAGTGGTGAGCAGTTCTTC.

The chain links TRBV9 to TRBJ2-5; unclear D gene. The CDR3 totals 14 residues. From germline, CDR1 is SGDLS and CDR2 YYNGEE. V was pared by 4 bases and J by 2 bases, with 12 bases between. CDR3 loop: CASSPGPGQETQYF. CDR3 DNA: TGTGCCAGCAGCCCCGGACCCGGGCAAGAGACCCAGTACTTC.

About this clone: Other DNA sequences within the sample encode an identical CDR3. The chain links TRBV7-2 to TRBJ2-5; 9 positions match TRBD2. V was clipped by 1 base and J by 4 bases; unmatched bases: 10. CDR1 is SGHTA and CDR2 is FQGNSA in the germline V gene. This CDR3 region has 17 residues. The chain's CDR3 is CASSLVRLAERGETQYF. In nucleotides, the CDR3 is TGTGCCAGCAGCTTAGTGAGACTAGCGGAGAGGGGAGAGACCCAGTACTTC.

The gene calls are TRBV27 and TRBJ1-2; 10 nucleotides agree with TRBD1. The CDR3 consists of 15 residues. Germline CDR1 and CDR2: MNHEY and SMNVEV (reference sequence). Trimming took 4 bases from V and 4 from J; bases not matched to a gene: 6. The DNA of the CDR3 is TGTGCCAGCAGTTCCCCGGGACAGGGGCTCTATGGCTACACCTTC. Amino acid sequence: CASSSPGQGLYGYTF.

The rearrangement uses TRBV19 and TRBJ2-1; D possibly corresponds to TRBD2 (6 bases). Trimming pared 10 bases from V and 0 bases from J, leaving 13 bases between. The CDR3 consists of 14 residues. Per germline, CDR1 LNHDA and CDR2 SQIVND (reference sequence). The CDR3 DNA is TGTGCCACACGGGACGGGAGCTCCTACAATGAGCAGTTCTTC. Its protein product is CATRDGSSYNEQFF.

The chain has TRBV28 and TRBJ2-7, with D perhaps assigned TRBD1 or TRBD2 (6 bases each). Trimming left V 5 bases short and J 2 bases short, with 19 bases between. This CDR3 has 16 residues. The germline V gene has CDR1 MDHEN and CDR2 SYDVKM. The CDR3 bases are TGTGCCAGCAGTCCGCACTCCGGGGGCGCAACCTACGAGCAGTACTTC. This encodes CASSPHSGGATYEQYF.